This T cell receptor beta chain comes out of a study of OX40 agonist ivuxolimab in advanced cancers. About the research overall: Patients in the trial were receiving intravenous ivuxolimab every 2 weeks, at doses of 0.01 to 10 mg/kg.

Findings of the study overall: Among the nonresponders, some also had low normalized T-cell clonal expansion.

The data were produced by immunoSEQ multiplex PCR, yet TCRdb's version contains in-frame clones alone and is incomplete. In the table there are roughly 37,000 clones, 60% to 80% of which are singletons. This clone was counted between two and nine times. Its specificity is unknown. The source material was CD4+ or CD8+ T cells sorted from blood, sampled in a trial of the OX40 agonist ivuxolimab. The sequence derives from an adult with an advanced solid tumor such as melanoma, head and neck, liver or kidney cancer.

As DNA, the CDR3 is TGTGCCAGCAGTTACTCGGGGGGGGCGTGGTCCTACGAGCAGTACTTC. This gives the protein CASSYSGGAWSYEQYF. The chain couples TRBV6-5 to TRBJ2-7; the D gene is possibly TRBD2 (7 bases). This CDR3 has 16 amino acids. Germline values: CDR1 MNHEY, CDR2 SVGAGI. V was cut by 0 bases and J by 1 base, with 13 bases left in between.